This is a list of T cell receptor beta chains from one sample in a study of blood T cells in healthy people across ages. TCRdb recomputed calls from the 5' RACE reads with MiXCR, one row per CDR3 protein. The sample carries 780,000 or so distinct CDR3 sequences, about 56% recorded once. Input material: blood. Source of these receptors: a man aged 35-49 years in good health. Each CDR3 is given with its conserved first and last residue. D genes are given only for firm matches. Not every row has a clone size; where given, it reads once, few, many or a size class.

J,D,size,V,DNA,CDR3
TRBJ2-7,TRBD2,NA,TRBV12-5,TGTGCTAGTGGTCGCGGGACTAGCGGATCCTACGAGCAGTACTTC,CASGRGTSGSYEQYF
TRBJ1-5,TRBD1,once,TRBV6-1,TGTGCCAGCAGTGGGACAGGGGGCTCGAATCAGCCCCAGCATTTT,CASSGTGGSNQPQHF
TRBJ2-5,NA,few,TRBV6-2/TRBV6-3,TGTGCCAGCATTGGAGGGGAGACCCAGTACTTC,CASIGGETQYF
TRBJ2-6,NA,NA,TRBV7-2,TGTGCCAGCAGCACCGGACCGGCTGGGACCAACGTCCTGACTTTC,CASSTGPAGTNVLTF
TRBJ2-2,NA,NA,TRBV20-1,TGCAGTGCCTCATCCGGGACAACAGTAACCGGGGAGCTGTTTTTT,CSASSGTTVTGELFF
TRBJ1-2,TRBD1,many,TRBV7-2,TGTGCCAGCAGCTTAGATGGGCAGGGGGCTGGTGGCTACACCTTC,CASSLDGQGAGGYTF
TRBJ1-2,TRBD1,few,TRBV6-1,TGTGCCAGCAGTGAAGCCGGGACAGGGCCGGGTGGCTACACCTTC,CASSEAGTGPGGYTF
TRBJ2-5,NA,few,TRBV7-2,TGTGCCAGCAGCTTAGCGACGGGCACCATGGGGACCCAGTACTTC,CASSLATGTMGTQYF
TRBJ1-2,TRBD1,NA,TRBV3-1,TGTGCCAGCAGCCCCGTCCCGGGACAGGGTGGGGGCTACACCTTC,CASSPVPGQGGGYTF
TRBJ1-1,NA,NA,TRBV14,TGTGCCAGCCATCGAGACAGGAACACTGAAGCTTTCTTT,CASHRDRNTEAFF
TRBJ2-7,NA,NA,TRBV12-3/TRBV12-4,TGTGCCAGCACCGTAGGTAGTCACGAGCAGTACTTC,CASTVGSHEQYF
TRBJ2-7,NA,NA,TRBV10-3,TGTGCCATCAGTGAGAACTTCGAGCAGTACTTC,CAISENFEQYF
TRBJ2-3,NA,NA,TRBV7-3,TGTGCCAGCAGCTTGATGACCACAGATACGCAGTATTTT,CASSLMTTDTQYF
TRBJ2-7,NA,NA,TRBV6-2/TRBV6-3,TGTGCCAGCACGACTCATCGTGAGATTCTCGAGCAGTACTTC,CASTTHREILEQYF
TRBJ2-7,TRBD2,few,TRBV4-3,TGCGCCAGCAGCCAAGATTCGGGGACTAGCGGGATCCGATCCGAGCAGTACTTC,CASSQDSGTSGIRSEQYF
TRBJ2-5,NA,NA,TRBV5-6,TGTGCCAGCAGCTTGGATGGCGGGACCCGGCGGGAGACCCAGTACTTC,CASSLDGGTRRETQYF
TRBJ2-7,TRBD1,few,TRBV4-3,TGCGCCAGCAGCCAAGGGACAGGGCCCTACGAGCAGTACTTC,CASSQGTGPYEQYF
TRBJ1-2,NA,many,TRBV28,TGTGCCAGCAGGTGGGAGGACCGCTATGGCTACACCTTC,CASRWEDRYGYTF
TRBJ2-1,NA,NA,TRBV20-1,TGCAGTGCCTCCGGGACACCCTCAGAGCAGTTCTTC,CSASGTPSEQFF
TRBJ2-5,TRBD2,NA,TRBV27,TGTGCCAGCAGCCAAATCAATAGCGGGGGGCCCTCCTACGGGCAGTACTTC,CASSQINSGGPSYGQYF
TRBJ2-3,TRBD2,NA,TRBV12-3/TRBV12-4,TGTGCCAGCTGGCATGGGACTAGCGGGGGCACAGATACGCAGTATTTT,CASWHGTSGGTDTQYF
TRBJ2-6,TRBD1,NA,TRBV7-2,TGTGCCAGCAGCTTGGAGTCGACAGGGACTGGGGCCAACGTCCTGACTTTC,CASSLESTGTGANVLTF
TRBJ1-4,NA,NA,TRBV7-9,TGTGCCAGCAGCTTATCGCACAGCTCTAATGAAAAACTGTTTTTT,CASSLSHSSNEKLFF
TRBJ1-5,NA,once,TRBV2,TGTGCCAGCAGCATAGGGGGAGCGGGTCAGCCCCAGCATTTT,CASSIGGAGQPQHF
TRBJ2-5,TRBD2,NA,TRBV29-1,TGCAGCGGGGCGGGGGGCATGCTGAATGAGCAGTACTTC,CSGAGGMLNEQYF